Listed below are T cell receptor beta chains from one sample, sequenced in a study of shared clonotypes between healthy human individuals. The table came from immunoSEQ multiplex PCR; TCRdb's copy has only in-frame clones and leaves some out. The repertoire holds hundreds of thousands of clones, with approximately 92% as singletons. The sample comprised naive CD8+ T cells sorted from blood. Receptors originate from a man aged 25-45 years in good health. The CDR3 runs from the conserved cysteine through the conserved F or W. A D gene is named only where the DNA matches it firmly. Where a row states a size, it is once, few, many or the class of an expanded clone; other rows omit it.

>TRBD1|.|TRBV9|TRBJ2-7
CASSVEGQPYEQYF
TGTGCCAGCAGCGTAGAGGGACAGCCCTACGAGCAGTACTTC
>TRBD1|.|TRBV5-1|TRBJ2-5
CASSGDSGVGSQETQYF
TGCGCCAGCAGCGGGGACAGTGGAGTAGGGAGCCAAGAGACCCAGTACTTC
>TRBD2|.|TRBV29-1|TRBJ2-7
CSVLLAGIYEQYF
TGCAGCGTACTACTAGCGGGAATATACGAGCAGTACTTC
>.|.|TRBV6-7|TRBJ2-3
CASSSQDRTTQYF
TGTGCCAGCAGTTCCCAAGACCGGACTACGCAGTATTTT
>TRBD1|.|TRBV6-5|TRBJ1-2
CASSSGTEQYGYTF
TGTGCCAGTTCCTCCGGGACAGAACAATATGGCTACACCTTC
>.|.|TRBV27|TRBJ2-7
CASSLSVGTYEQYF
TGTGCCAGCAGTTTATCGGTGGGCACCTACGAGCAGTACTTC
>TRBD2|.|TRBV25-1|TRBJ2-1
CASSAAGDYNEQFF
TGTGCCAGCAGTGCGGCGGGAGACTACAATGAGCAGTTCTTC
>TRBD1|.|TRBV9|TRBJ2-1
CASKRGQGLFF
TGTGCCAGCAAGAGGGGACAGGGTTTGTTCTTC
>.|.|TRBV6-6|TRBJ1-1
CASSSFGGDLNTEAFF
TGTGCCAGCAGTTCCTTTGGCGGGGACCTGAACACTGAAGCTTTCTTT
>.|.|TRBV18|TRBJ2-1
CASSPPGERLGEQFF
TGTGCCAGCTCACCACCGGGCGAAAGACTGGGTGAGCAGTTCTTC
>.|.|TRBV10-1|TRBJ2-7
CASSVREGYEQYF
TGCGCCAGCAGTGTGAGGGAAGGGTACGAGCAGTACTTC
>.|.|TRBV15|TRBJ2-7
CATSRDHREYEQYF
TGTGCCACCAGCAGAGATCATCGGGAATACGAGCAGTACTTC
>.|.|TRBV27|TRBJ2-7
CASSPKASRLNYEQYF
TGTGCCAGCAGTCCAAAAGCGTCCCGACTAAACTACGAGCAGTACTTC
>TRBD2|.|TRBV10-2|TRBJ2-6
CASSAGGPDGANVLTF
TGCGCCAGCAGTGCGGGAGGGCCAGATGGGGCCAACGTCCTGACTTTC
>.|.|TRBV29-1|TRBJ2-1
CSVPARGQRFF
TGCAGCGTCCCAGCTCGGGGACAACGGTTCTTC
>TRBD1|.|TRBV11-2|TRBJ2-7
CASSLDRDRVAYEQYF
TGTGCCAGCAGCTTAGATCGGGACAGGGTCGCCTACGAGCAGTACTTC
>TRBD2|.|TRBV15|TRBJ2-1
CATSRLAGSDEQFF
TGTGCCACCAGCCGACTAGCGGGAAGCGATGAGCAGTTCTTC
>TRBD1|.|TRBV7-9|TRBJ1-3
CASSLAPIILDREGNTIYF
TGTGCCAGCAGCTTAGCGCCAATCATATTAGACAGGGAAGGAAACACCATATATTTT
>.|.|TRBV2|TRBJ2-7
CASSEVWGASTYEQYF
TGTGCCAGCAGTGAAGTCTGGGGGGCGTCCACCTACGAGCAGTACTTC
>.|.|TRBV25-1|TRBJ2-5
CASSSRGRQETQYF
TGTGCCAGCAGTTCAAGAGGGAGGCAAGAGACCCAGTACTTC
>TRBD2|.|TRBV6-6|TRBJ2-1
CASSPSSGMKGNEQFF
TGTGCCAGCAGCCCGTCGAGCGGGATGAAAGGCAATGAGCAGTTCTTC
>TRBD2|once|TRBV7-2|TRBJ2-5
CASSPWGGETQYF
TGTGCCAGCAGCCCGTGGGGGGGGGAGACCCAGTACTTC
>.|.|TRBV12-5|TRBJ2-1
CASGLDWDRNEQFF
TGTGCTAGTGGTTTGGATTGGGATCGAAACGAGCAGTTCTTC
>.|.|TRBV4-1|TRBJ1-2
CASSQGYYGYTF
TGCGCCAGCAGCCAGGGGTACTATGGCTACACCTTC
>TRBD1|.|TRBV7-3|TRBJ2-1
CASSRDRGHEQFF
TGTGCCAGCAGCCGGGACAGGGGTCATGAGCAGTTCTTC
>TRBD2|.|TRBV27|TRBJ2-7
CASKTSADFGYEQYF
TGTGCCAGCAAAACTAGCGCCGACTTTGGATACGAGCAGTACTTC
>TRBD1|.|TRBV2|TRBJ2-3
CASSSPLGTGASTDTQYF
TGTGCCAGCAGCTCCCCACTGGGGACAGGTGCTAGCACAGATACGCAGTATTTT
>.|.|TRBV5-1|TRBJ1-1
CASSSPDGTEAFF
TGCGCCAGCAGCTCCCCGGACGGCACTGAAGCTTTCTTT
>.|.|TRBV7-2|TRBJ2-1
CASSLIPYNEQFF
TGTGCCAGCAGCTTAATCCCCTACAATGAGCAGTTCTTC
>.|.|TRBV7-9|TRBJ2-1
CASSPQGTYNEQFF
TGTGCCAGCAGCCCCCAGGGAACATACAATGAGCAGTTCTTC